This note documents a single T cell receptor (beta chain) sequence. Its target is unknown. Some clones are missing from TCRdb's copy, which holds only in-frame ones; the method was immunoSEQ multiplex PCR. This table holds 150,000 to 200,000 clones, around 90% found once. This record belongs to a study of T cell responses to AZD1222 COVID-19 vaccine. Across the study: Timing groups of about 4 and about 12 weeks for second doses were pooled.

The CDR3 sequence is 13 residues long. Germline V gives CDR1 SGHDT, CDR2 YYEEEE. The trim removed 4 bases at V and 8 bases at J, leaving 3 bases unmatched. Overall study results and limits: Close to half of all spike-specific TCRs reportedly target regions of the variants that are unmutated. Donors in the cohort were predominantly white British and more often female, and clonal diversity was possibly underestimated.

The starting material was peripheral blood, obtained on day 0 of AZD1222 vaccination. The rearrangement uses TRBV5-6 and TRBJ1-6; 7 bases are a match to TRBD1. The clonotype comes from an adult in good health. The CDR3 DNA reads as TGTGCCAGCAGCCGACAGGGTGATTCACCCCTCCACTTT. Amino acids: CASSRQGDSPLHF. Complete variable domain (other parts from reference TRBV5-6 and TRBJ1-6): DAGVTQSPTHLIKTRGQQVTLRCSPKSGHDTVSWYQQALGQGPQFIFQYYEEEERQRGNFPDRFSGHQFPNYSSELNVNALLLGDSALYLCASSRQGDSPLHFGNGTRLTVT.